Listed below are T cell receptor beta chains from one sample, sequenced in a study of identical twins. One entry per CDR3 protein, called by TCRdb with MiXCR from the 5' RACE reads. The table lists approximately 890,000 distinct CDR3 sequences, 10% to 15% of them singletons. The same sample was also used in a study of yellow fever vaccine responses in identical twins.

Material: PBMCs. The source is a woman aged 18-29 years in good health. Both conserved end residues are trimmed from each CDR3. Each record gives: V gene, J gene, CDR3 protein.

v_gene: TRBV5-1; j_gene: TRBJ2-3; CDR3aa: ASTTLGGNTDTQY
v_gene: TRBV28; j_gene: TRBJ2-3; CDR3aa: ASGKAGGLADTQY
v_gene: TRBV5-1; j_gene: TRBJ2-3; CDR3aa: ASSYSPDQGKSTDTQY
v_gene: TRBV10-3; j_gene: TRBJ2-1; CDR3aa: AISESLAGGPNNEQF
v_gene: TRBV11-2; j_gene: TRBJ2-1; CDR3aa: ASSFSRATNEQF
v_gene: TRBV9; j_gene: TRBJ2-1; CDR3aa: ASSVVGLAGYNEQF
v_gene: TRBV11-2; j_gene: TRBJ2-1; CDR3aa: ASSLDRSANEQF
v_gene: TRBV2; j_gene: TRBJ2-2; CDR3aa: ASRRLAAENTGELF
v_gene: TRBV5-1; j_gene: TRBJ1-4; CDR3aa: ASSSLGGYNEKLF
v_gene: TRBV5-1; j_gene: TRBJ2-4; CDR3aa: ASSPRGLAGEENIQY
v_gene: TRBV6-1; j_gene: TRBJ2-4; CDR3aa: ASSPRTSLAKNIQY
v_gene: TRBV12-3/TRBV12-4; j_gene: TRBJ2-7; CDR3aa: ASSLGGVSYEQY
v_gene: TRBV5-1; j_gene: TRBJ2-1; CDR3aa: ASSRASSLNEQF
v_gene: TRBV7-9; j_gene: TRBJ2-1; CDR3aa: ASSPLAGGLNNEQF
v_gene: TRBV24-1; j_gene: TRBJ1-4; CDR3aa: ATSEAGSRNEKLF
v_gene: TRBV7-8; j_gene: TRBJ2-2; CDR3aa: ASSLSGRGNTGELF
v_gene: TRBV7-8; j_gene: TRBJ2-7; CDR3aa: ASSLFGGAYEQY
v_gene: TRBV3-2; j_gene: TRBJ2-1; CDR3aa: ATSQYGTNYNEQF
v_gene: TRBV4-1; j_gene: TRBJ2-3; CDR3aa: ASSQEGVAGRAVTQY
v_gene: TRBV5-1; j_gene: TRBJ1-5; CDR3aa: ASSLGPAGNSNQPQH
v_gene: TRBV7-9; j_gene: TRBJ2-1; CDR3aa: ASSPSGKGIEQF
v_gene: TRBV12-3/TRBV12-4; j_gene: TRBJ2-2; CDR3aa: ASESSTGELF
v_gene: TRBV1; j_gene: TRBJ2-3; CDR3aa: TSSQDRESKGPDTQY
v_gene: TRBV25-1; j_gene: TRBJ2-2; CDR3aa: ASSEQSGELF